This T cell receptor beta chain was retrieved from a study of T cell responses to AZD1222 COVID-19 vaccine. Study findings and constraints: Most donors were white British and more were female, and clonal diversity was possibly underestimated. Among AZD1222 vaccinees, only 5 to 7 were seropositive at baseline.

This table comes from immunoSEQ multiplex PCR, and its TCRdb copy is limited to in-frame clones, with some not included. This repertoire shows about 160,000 clones, about 92% found once; its top ten account for 4.4%. On this clone: Its antigen is not identified.

The CDR3 spans 15 residues. Germline assignment: CDR1 SGDLS and CDR2 YYNGEE. Trimming removed 6 bases from V and 7 bases from J, with 19 bases in between. This TCR was recovered from an adult in good health. The chain has TRBV9 and TRBJ1-4; D might be TRBD1 (5 bases). The sequencing used peripheral blood, collected on day 0 of MenACWY control vaccination. CDR3 nucleotides: TGTGCCAGCACCGTCTCCGGGGGTTATAGTGAAAAACTGTTTTTT. The encoded protein is CASTVSGGYSEKLFF.